This T cell receptor (beta chain) appears in the sequencing data of a study of cytotoxic CD8 clonotypes in ibrutinib-treated CLL. Roughly 1.8 micrograms of genomic DNA (from cryopreserved PBMCs) were used for TCR beta libraries. Clones were sequenced by immunoSEQ multiplex PCR, and TCRdb holds only the in-frame ones, with some missing. The table includes about 200,000 clones, around 70% detected once. The CDR3 contains 14 residues. V was pared by 7 bases and J by 4 bases, with 8 bases of the junction left unmatched. Germline V CDR1 and CDR2: SGHAT, FQNNGV. Sequencing used PBMCs, obtained after 24 months of ibrutinib treatment. The chain joins TRBV11-2 to TRBJ1-1, with 8 bases identical to TRBD1. The TCR comes from a human donor with chronic lymphocytic leukemia. The CDR3 bases are TGTGCCAGCAACCGAGTACAGGGGGGCACTGAAGCTTTCTTT. Translating it yields CASNRVQGGTEAFF.